These 27 T cell receptor beta chains came from one sample sequenced in a study of CXCR3-negative and CXCR3-positive naive CD8 T cells. UMI labels and 5' RACE were used to prepare the TRB cDNA libraries. TCRdb processed the 5' RACE reads again and assigns one entry to each CDR3 protein, with no DNA. The record lists some 39,000 distinct CDR3 sequences, of which the ten most abundant hold around 1.4%. Material: naive CXCR3- CD8+ T cells from blood. Subset given: CD45RO-CCR7+CD27+CD95- naive CD8+ T cells lacking CXCR3 (TNR3-). These receptors all stem from a human donor in good health. Some clones in this sample may be carry-over from other donors' samples.

V gene TRBV4-2 combines with J gene TRBJ1-2; TCRdb's D gene call, TRBD1, goes unchecked for lack of DNA. CDR1 and CDR2 (germline): LGHNA, YNFKEQ. This CDR3 spans 16 amino acids. CDR3 loop: CASSQVVTGGNYGYTF.

The chain combines TRBV28 with TRBJ2-4. The CDR3 sequence is 15 residues long. Germline V gene sequence: CDR1 MDHEN, CDR2 SYDVKM. This chain's CDR3 is CASSFFGVAKNIQYF.

This chain connects TRBV7-9 to TRBJ2-7; no DNA is available, so the TRBD1 call from TCRdb remains unchecked. CDR1 is SEHNR and CDR2 is FQNEAQ in the germline V gene (reference sequence). CDR3 length equals 14 residues. The chain's CDR3 is CASSSPLDGYEQYF.

CDR3 protein: CASSSHQETQYF. The chain joins TRBV7-6 to TRBJ2-5. The germline CDR1 and CDR2 sequences are SGHVS and FNYEAQ. CDR3 length: 12 amino acids. Using reference TRBV7-6 and TRBJ2-5 for the parts outside the CDR3, the full variable domain is GAGVSQSPRYKVTKRGQDVALRCDPISGHVSLYWYRQALGQGPEFLTYFNYEAQQDKSGLPNDRFSAERPEGSISTLTIQRTEQRDSAMYRCASSSHQETQYFGPGTRLLVL.

The chain links TRBV12-3 or TRBV12-4 to TRBJ2-1; TCRdb proposes TRBD1, but this gene call is untestable without DNA. The CDR3 spans 14 residues. The CDR3: CASGPGTENNEQFF.

The V call is TRBV2, the J call TRBJ2-2; TCRdb lists TRBD2, though no DNA is available to test this call. This CDR3 contains 15 residues. Germline V lookup: CDR1 SNHLY, CDR2 FYNNEI. The CDR3: CAIRGVVRDTGELFF.

This clonotype is called medium-sized based on its frequency. V is TRBV2 and J is TRBJ2-1; TCRdb picks TRBD2, but there is no DNA to check that call. The CDR3 has 14 residues. CDR1 is SNHLY and CDR2 is FYNNEI in the germline V gene. This chain's CDR3 is CASSKNGGRGLLFF.

V is TRBV28 and J is TRBJ2-2. Germline lookup yields CDR1 MDHEN and CDR2 SYDVKM. The CDR3 has 14 amino acids. The CDR3 loop reads CASSLWGSAGELFF.

The chain uses TRBV3-1 and TRBJ1-2; TCRdb indicates TRBD1, and absent DNA this call remains unverified. Germline V gene data show CDR1 as LGHDT and CDR2 as YNNKEL (reference sequence). CDR3 length: 14 amino acids. The CDR3 here is CASSQGALNYGYTF.

V usage is TRBV28 and J usage is TRBJ2-7. The CDR3 length is 13 residues. Germline lookup yields CDR1 MDHEN and CDR2 SYDVKM. The CDR3 loop reads CASSLQATYEQYF. Supplemented by reference TRBV28 and TRBJ2-7, the full variable domain reads DVKVTQSSRYLVKRTGEKVFLECVQDMDHENMFWYRQDPGLGLRLIYFSYDVKMKEKGDIPEGYSVSREKKERFSLILESASTNQTSMYLCASSLQATYEQYFGPGTRLTVT.

The chain links TRBV29-1 to TRBJ2-1; TCRdb lists TRBD2, though no DNA is available to test this call. The CDR3 runs 15 residues. Germline loops: CDR1 SQVTM, CDR2 ANQGSEA. CDR3 loop: CSVEIRGRSPNEQFF.

The rearrangement joins TRBV27 to TRBJ1-1. Germline CDR1 MNHEY, CDR2 SMNVEV (reference sequence). The CDR3 is 14 amino acids. The CDR3 sequence: CASSTFPANTEAFF.

The CDR3 reads CSARGLAGTHLEDTQYF. The chain has TRBV20-1 and TRBJ2-3; TCRdb's D gene call, TRBD2, goes unchecked for lack of DNA. This CDR3 region has 17 residues. Germline assignment: CDR1 DFQATT and CDR2 SNEGSKA (reference sequence).

V gene TRBV7-6 combines with J gene TRBJ2-5; TCRdb indicates TRBD1, and absent DNA this call remains unverified. This CDR3 spans 15 amino acids. Germline V gives CDR1 SGHVS, CDR2 FNYEAQ. The chain's CDR3 is CASSLALGQQETQYF.

The chain uses TRBV4-2 and TRBJ1-1; TCRdb gives TRBD1 as the D gene, but with no DNA this cannot be confirmed. The CDR3 length is 15 residues. The germline V gene encodes CDR1 LGHNA and CDR2 YNFKEQ. The CDR3 here is CASSPSLGATTEAFF.

V gene TRBV4-1 combines with J gene TRBJ2-1; TCRdb gives TRBD2 as the D gene, but with no DNA this cannot be confirmed. In germline, CDR1 is MGHRA, CDR2 YSYEKL. The CDR3 sequence is 15 residues long. CDR3 sequence: CASSEVAGEYNEQFF.

This sequence joins TRBV29-1 and TRBJ1-5; TCRdb picks TRBD1, but there is no DNA to check that call. Germline loops: CDR1 SQVTM, CDR2 ANQGSEA. The CDR3 has 13 residues. The CDR3 loop reads CSACTGGNQPQHF.

The J gene is TRBJ2-7, the V gene TRBV9. CDR1 is SGDLS, CDR2 YYNGEE, per germline. The CDR3 is made up of 12 amino acids. CDR3: CASSPDGYEQYF.

This chain joins TRBV28 and TRBJ1-1; checking the TCRdb D call of TRBD1 is not possible without DNA. The CDR3 runs to 13 residues. CDR1 and CDR2 from the germline V gene are MDHEN and SYDVKM. The CDR3 spells CASSLSGSTEAFF.

J is TRBJ1-2 and V is TRBV7-9. CDR3 length: 17 residues. Germline CDR1 and CDR2: SEHNR and FQNEAQ (reference sequence). The CDR3 sequence is CASSPHLMAIGNYGYTF.

The gene calls are TRBV29-1 and TRBJ2-7; the D call of TRBD1 rests on TCRdb alone, since no DNA is present to check it. CDR1 is SQVTM and CDR2 is ANQGSEA in the germline V gene. This CDR3 is 13 amino acids long. CDR3: CSVGYRDQGEQYF.

The chain is built from TRBV6-5 and TRBJ1-1; TCRdb returns TRBD1, unconfirmable since there is no DNA. Per the germline V gene, CDR1 is MNHEY and CDR2 is SVGAGI. The CDR3 is 15 amino acids. CDR3 protein: CASSYLGGRGTEAFF.

According to its frequency, this clonotype is medium-sized. The rearrangement joins TRBV6-2 or TRBV6-3 to TRBJ2-1; there is no DNA to check the TCRdb D call of TRBD1. Germline V gene data show CDR1 as MNHEY and CDR2 as SVGEGT. The CDR3 is made up of 14 amino acids. CDR3 sequence: CASSSGTPYNEQFF.

The chain links TRBV3-1 to TRBJ2-7; TCRdb lists TRBD1, though no DNA is available to test this call. Germline loops: CDR1 LGHDT, CDR2 YNNKEL (reference sequence). This CDR3 has 14 residues. CDR3 sequence: CASSQFDRASEQYF.

The chain is built from TRBV12-3 or TRBV12-4 and TRBJ2-5; TCRdb designates TRBD1, a call that cannot be tested without DNA. The CDR3 is made up of 14 amino acids. The CDR3 reads CASSSPVLEETQYF.

This chain joins TRBV4-3 and TRBJ2-7. This CDR3 is 14 amino acids long. CDR1 LGHNA and CDR2 YSLEER come from the germline V gene. The CDR3 is CASSQEVGTYEQYF.

V is TRBV6-2 or TRBV6-3 and J is TRBJ2-1; TCRdb proposes TRBD1, but this gene call is untestable without DNA. CDR1 and CDR2 from the germline V gene are MNHEY and SVGEGT. This CDR3 is 13 amino acids long. CDR3 sequence reads: CASRVTGYNEQFF.